One sample yielded the 30 T cell receptor beta chains listed below, sequenced in a study of cytomegalovirus exposure and HLA in healthy donors. The PCR had 60 Vbeta and 13 Jbeta primers. Clones were sequenced by immunoSEQ multiplex PCR, and TCRdb holds only the in-frame ones, with some missing. The data show 38,000 or so clones, and the top ten clones hold approximately 10%. What was sequenced was PBMCs. These receptors originate from a man between 40 and 49 years old in good health and CMV-seropositive.

The chain joins TRBV5-4 to TRBJ2-1; D may be TRBD1 (7 bases). The ends were cut back, 0 bases at V and 8 bases at J, with 12 bases in the middle. The germline gives CDR1 SGHNT, CDR2 YYREEE (reference sequence). The CDR3 consists of 14 residues. Here the CDR3 reads CASSLGGTADEQFF. The CDR3 bases are TGTGCCAGCAGCTTGGGCGGGACAGCCGATGAGCAGTTCTTC.

V gene TRBV5-6 combines with J gene TRBJ1-5, with a tentative D call TRBD1 (5 bases). CDR3 size: 15 residues. Trimming took off 5 bases at V and 4 bases at J, with 16 bases between the two ends. Germline values: CDR1 SGHDT, CDR2 YYEEEE. The CDR3 nucleotides read TGTGCCAGCAGTTGGGGGGGTCAGCCAAATCAGCCCCAGCATTTT. The encoded protein is CASSWGGQPNQPQHF. The full variable domain, completed using reference TRBV5-6 and TRBJ1-5, is DAGVTQSPTHLIKTRGQQVTLRCSPKSGHDTVSWYQQALGQGPQFIFQYYEEEERQRGNFPDRFSGHQFPNYSSELNVNALLLGDSALYLCASSWGGQPNQPQHFGDGTRLSIL.

The chain recombines TRBV7-3 with TRBJ1-2; TRBD1 is a possible D gene (5 bases). Germline V CDR1 and CDR2: SGHTA, FQGTGA. The CDR3 spans 13 residues. Trimming took 5 bases from V and 8 from J, leaving 15 bases between them. CDR3 protein: CASSPNTGEGYTF. CDR3 bases: TGTGCCAGCAGCCCGAACACAGGCGAAGGCTACACCTTC.

V usage is TRBV7-2 and J usage is TRBJ2-7; 10 bases match TRBD2. The V gene's germline CDR1 is SGHTA and CDR2 FQGNSA. This CDR3 comprises 16 residues. J was trimmed by 0 bases and V by 5 bases; bases with no gene match: 7. CDR3 nucleotide sequence: TGTGCCAGCAGCCCGACCGGGACTAGCGACTCCTACGAGCAGTACTTC. This sequence encodes CASSPTGTSDSYEQYF. Looking up the rest from reference TRBV7-2 and TRBJ2-7 gives the full variable domain: GAGVSQSPSNKVTEKGKDVELRCDPISGHTALYWYRQSLGQGLEFLIYFQGNSAPDKSGLPSDRFSAERTGGSVSTLTIQRTQQEDSAVYLCASSPTGTSDSYEQYFGPGTRLTVT.

The gene calls are TRBV19 and TRBJ1-1; possible D gene TRBD1, 6 bases. Trimming removed 8 bases from V and 2 bases from J, with 15 bases in between. The CDR3 runs 14 residues. Germline CDR1 LNHDA, CDR2 SQIVND (reference sequence). For the CDR3, the DNA is TGTGCCAGTGCTGACAGGTTAGGAAACACTGAAGCTTTCTTT. Residues: CASADRLGNTEAFF.

This sequence joins TRBV7-3 and TRBJ1-2; D unclear. This CDR3 contains 13 residues. CDR1 and CDR2 (germline): SGHTA, FQGTGA. The V and J ends lost 4 bases and 4 bases respectively, with 10 bases between them. CDR3 amino acids: CASSSGGSYGYTF. The CDR3 DNA is TGTGCCAGCAGCTCGGGAGGCTCCTATGGCTACACCTTC.

CDR3 in DNA: TGTGCCAGCACCCAGGGACTAGCGGCTAAAGAGACCCAGTACTTC. Its protein is CASTQGLAAKETQYF. This chain joins TRBV6-1 and TRBJ2-5; 11 bases match TRBD2. The CDR3 consists of 15 residues. The germline gives CDR1 MNHNS, CDR2 SASEGT. J lost 3 bases, V lost 7 bases, and 7 bases had no gene match.

The chain is built from TRBV7-2 and TRBJ1-1, with TRBD1 as a possible D gene (6 bases). Germline CDR1 reads SGHTA; CDR2 reads FQGNSA. Trimming took off 4 bases at V and 5 bases at J, with 17 bases between the two ends. CDR3 length equals 15 residues. CDR3 residues: CASSSMGGAGTEAFF. The CDR3 coding sequence is TGTGCCAGCAGCTCGATGGGGGGGGCGGGGACTGAAGCTTTCTTT.

The chain joins TRBV2 to TRBJ1-5; tentative D call: TRBD1 (6 bases). The length of the CDR3 is 15 residues. V lost 2 bases and J lost 6, with 14 bases in between. The germline CDR1 and CDR2 sequences are SNHLY and FYNNEI. This chain's CDR3 is CASSESRAQGQPQHF. The CDR3, as DNA: TGTGCCAGCAGTGAATCAAGGGCACAGGGTCAGCCCCAGCATTTT. The entire variable domain, with the rest obtained from reference TRBV2 and TRBJ1-5, is as follows: EPEVTQTPSHQVTQMGQEVILRCVPISNHLYFYWYRQILGQKVEFLVSFYNNEISEKSEIFDDQFSVERPDGSNFTLKIRSTKLEDSAMYFCASSESRAQGQPQHFGDGTRLSIL.

For this clone: The identical CDR3 is also encoded by other nucleotide sequences in the sample. In DNA, the CDR3 is TGTGCCAGCAGCTTGGTACAGGGAGGGAAGAGCAATCAGCCCCAGCATTTT. The encoded protein is CASSLVQGGKSNQPQHF. The gene calls are TRBV5-8 and TRBJ1-5; D might be TRBD1 (6 bases). CDR3 size: 17 residues. V lost 0 bases to trimming and J lost 1 base, with 14 bases between them. Germline CDR1 is SGHTS and CDR2 is YDEGEE.

CDR3 region: CASSDSFGPLHF. In DNA form, the CDR3 reads TGTGCCAGCAGCGACTCCTTTGGACCCCTCCACTTT. The chain has TRBV11-2 and TRBJ1-6; D is uncertain. The germline V gene encodes CDR1 SGHAT and CDR2 FQNNGV. Trimming took 5 bases from V and 12 from J, leaving 11 bases between them. The CDR3 has 12 residues.

The chain combines TRBV15 with TRBJ1-3; weak D call: TRBD1 (5 bases). Trimming left V 6 bases short and J 0 bases short, with 12 bases between. The CDR3 loop spans 15 amino acids. Germline V gene sequence: CDR1 LNHNV, CDR2 YYDKDF (reference sequence). This CDR3 reads CATRSGGTSGNTIYF. CDR3 bases: TGTGCCACCAGGAGTGGGGGGACCTCTGGAAACACCATATATTTT.

The chain links TRBV19 to TRBJ2-7, with TRBD1 matching 9 bases. The CDR3 is made up of 15 amino acids. In germline, CDR1 is LNHDA, CDR2 SQIVND (reference sequence). Unmatched junction bases numbered 4, after V lost 4 bases and J lost 0 bases. CDR3: CASSNTGGLSYEQYF. The CDR3, as DNA: TGTGCCAGTAGTAACACAGGGGGCCTCTCCTACGAGCAGTACTTC. The whole variable domain, filled in from reference TRBV19 and TRBJ2-7, reads DGGITQSPKYLFRKEGQNVTLSCEQNLNHDAMYWYRQDPGQGLRLIYYSQIVNDFQKGDIAEGYSVSREKKESFPLTVTSAQKNPTAFYLCASSNTGGLSYEQYFGPGTRLTVT.

V gene TRBV15 combines with J gene TRBJ1-1; D is uncertain. The CDR3 runs to 13 residues. CDR1 is LNHNV and CDR2 is YYDKDF in the germline V gene (reference sequence). Between the trimmed V and J ends, which lost 0 bases and 8 bases, there was a span of 10 bases. CDR3 DNA sequence: TGTGCCACCAGCAGAGATCCGCAGGCCGAAGCTTTCTTT. As protein: CATSRDPQAEAFF.

The chain combines TRBV10-3 with TRBJ2-7; 7 bases match TRBD1. The trim removed 5 bases at V and 5 bases at J, leaving 3 bases unmatched. The germline gives CDR1 ENHRY, CDR2 SYGVKD. This CDR3 has 12 residues. The CDR3 region is CAISPGGNEQYF. The DNA for the CDR3 is TGTGCCATCAGTCCAGGGGGAAACGAGCAGTACTTC.

The chain joins TRBV28 to TRBJ1-5, with 10 bases identical to TRBD1. The CDR3 is made up of 15 amino acids. Germline loops: CDR1 MDHEN, CDR2 SYDVKM. The V and J ends lost 5 bases and 2 bases, in that order; junction bases with no gene match: 3. The CDR3 bases are TGTGCCAGCAGTCTCGGGACAGGGGGCAATCAGCCCCAGCATTTT. Translation gives CASSLGTGGNQPQHF.

The chain uses TRBV6-6 and TRBJ2-5, with 9 bases matching TRBD2. The J call is in doubt because the DNA end fits TRBJ2-7 better. The CDR3 is 15 residues long. CDR1 is MNHNY and CDR2 is SVGAGI in the germline V gene (reference sequence). CDR3 amino acids: CASSSPGGRAYEQYF. The CDR3 DNA reads as TGTGCCAGCAGTTCCCCGGGCGGGAGGGCCTACGAGCAGTACTTC.

This sequence joins TRBV10-3 and TRBJ2-3; 8 nucleotides match TRBD2. The CDR3 runs 14 residues. Trimming took 5 bases from V and 4 from J; bases not matched to a gene: 5. CDR1 and CDR2 from the germline V gene are ENHRY and SYGVKD. CDR3 in DNA: TGTGCCATCAGTCTCCAGCGGGAGTCAGATACGCAGTATTTT. Its translation is CAISLQRESDTQYF.

This sequence joins TRBV27 and TRBJ1-4; 10 nucleotides line up with TRBD1. After removal of 6 bases from V and 5 bases from J, the junction contained 6 bases not matched to a gene. CDR3 length equals 15 residues. Germline CDR1 reads MNHEY; CDR2 reads SMNVEV (reference sequence). In DNA, the CDR3 is TGTGCCAGCAGAAGGACAGGGGGGAACAATGAAAAACTGTTTTTT. As protein: CASRRTGGNNEKLFF.

With respect to this clone: The junction departs from the called germline gene at one end, perhaps through a read error. The rearrangement joins TRBV15 to TRBJ2-1; TRBD2 is a possible D gene (6 bases). The germline V gene has CDR1 LNHNV and CDR2 YYDKDF (reference sequence). The CDR3 contains 14 residues. DNA of the CDR3: TGTGCCACCAGCAGAGGGGGGACTGCCAATGAGCAGCTCTTC. As protein: CATSRGGTANEQLF.

The rearrangement joins TRBV30 to TRBJ2-1; the D is unclear. The germline CDR1 and CDR2 sequences are GTSNPN and SVGIG (reference sequence). CDR3 size: 12 residues. V was pared by 3 bases and J by 5 bases, with 8 bases between. CDR3 protein: CAWRPQNNEQFF. In DNA, the CDR3 is TGTGCCTGGAGACCACAAAACAATGAGCAGTTCTTC. The full variable domain, rest sourced from reference TRBV30 and TRBJ2-1, is SQTIHQWPATLVQPVGSPLSLECTVEGTSNPNLYWYRQAAGRGLQLLFYSVGIGQISSEVPQNLSASRPQDRQFILSSKKLLLSDSGFYLCAWRPQNNEQFFGPGTRLTVL.

As regards this clone: One end of the junction varies from germline; a read error may be responsible. The V call is TRBV7-7, the J call TRBJ2-3; perhaps TRBD1 as D (5 bases). The length of the CDR3 is 16 residues. Germline V gene lookup returns CDR1 SSHAT and CDR2 FNYEAQ (reference sequence). The CDR3 region has the DNA TGTGCTAGCAGCTTAGGAGTGGGGCCCCTCACAGATACGCAGTATTTT. This encodes CASSLGVGPLTDTQYF.

The genes are TRBV28 and TRBJ2-1; weak D call: TRBD1 (5 bases). The CDR3 runs 13 residues. Trimming removed 2 bases at V and 9 bases at J, with 11 bases between. Germline loops: CDR1 MDHEN, CDR2 SYDVKM. CDR3 residues: CASSLPNQGEQFF. In nucleotides, the CDR3 is TGTGCCAGCAGTTTACCGAATCAGGGTGAGCAGTTCTTC. Drawing the rest from reference TRBV28 and TRBJ2-1, the complete variable domain is DVKVTQSSRYLVKRTGEKVFLECVQDMDHENMFWYRQDPGLGLRLIYFSYDVKMKEKGDIPEGYSVSREKKERFSLILESASTNQTSMYLCASSLPNQGEQFFGPGTRLTVL.

The J gene is TRBJ1-1, the V gene TRBV7-9, with 7 bases matching TRBD1. With 8 bases clipped from V and 0 bases from J, the junction kept 12 bases outside the gene matches. Germline V lookup: CDR1 SEHNR, CDR2 FQNEAQ (reference sequence). This CDR3 contains 16 residues. The CDR3 here is CASGPDRVLVNTEAFF. The CDR3 DNA is TGTGCCAGCGGTCCCGACAGGGTGTTGGTGAACACTGAAGCTTTCTTT.

This rearrangement joins TRBV5-1 to TRBJ2-1, with 9 bases matching TRBD2. J gave up 4 bases and V 1 base, and 3 bases lay outside the gene matches. Germline assignment: CDR1 SGHRS and CDR2 YFSETQ. The CDR3 extends over 15 amino acids. The CDR3 nucleotides read TGCGCCAGCAGCTTGCAAGCGGGAGGTTACAATGAGCAGTTCTTC. This encodes CASSLQAGGYNEQFF.

This chain uses TRBV7-6 with TRBJ2-5; the match to TRBD1 covers 7 bases. The germline CDR1 and CDR2 sequences are SGHVS and FNYEAQ. With V trimmed by 1 base and J by 7 bases, 6 bases remained unmatched. CDR3 length: 14 residues. CDR3 DNA: TGTGCCAGCAGCTTAGGGACAGGTCAGGGGACCCAGTACTTC. Amino acid sequence: CASSLGTGQGTQYF.

This sequence joins TRBV7-9 and TRBJ2-7; 11 bases align to TRBD2. The germline V gene has CDR1 SEHNR and CDR2 FQNEAQ (reference sequence). The CDR3 has 15 amino acids. J was trimmed by 6 bases and V by 2 bases; bases with no gene match: 6. In DNA form, the CDR3 reads TGTGCCAGCAGCTTACTTAGCGGGAGGGTCCTCGAGCAGTACTTC. The encoded protein is CASSLLSGRVLEQYF.

V is TRBV10-3 and J is TRBJ2-3; 10 positions match TRBD2. Trimming cost V 3 bases and J 4 bases; bases outside gene matches: 7. From germline, CDR1 is ENHRY and CDR2 SYGVKD. This CDR3 comprises 16 residues. CDR3 amino acids: CAISDSSGRAPDTQYF. The CDR3 nucleotides read TGTGCCATCAGTGATTCCAGCGGGAGGGCCCCAGATACGCAGTATTTT.

The chain has TRBV5-6 and TRBJ2-1, with D hard to call. V was cut by 0 bases and J by 9 bases, with 4 bases left in between. CDR1 and CDR2 (germline): SGHDT, YYEEEE. The CDR3 loop spans 11 amino acids. The CDR3 nucleotides are TGTGCCAGCAGCTTGGGGAGTGAGCAGTTCTTC. This translates into CASSLGSEQFF.

The J gene is TRBJ1-6, the V gene TRBV19; 7 bases map to TRBD1. Germline CDR1 and CDR2: LNHDA and SQIVND (reference sequence). CDR3 length: 13 amino acids. V lost 5 bases and J lost 8; bases outside the gene matches: 3. CDR3 sequence (DNA): TGTGCCAGTAGTTCCGACAGGGATTCACCCCTCCACTTT. Amino acid sequence: CASSSDRDSPLHF.